The 7 T cell receptor beta chains given below trace back to one sample, sequenced in a study of blood T cell repertoires in COVID-19. Some clones are missing from TCRdb's copy, which holds only in-frame ones; the method was immunoSEQ multiplex PCR. The repertoire holds about 160,000 clones, about three quarters seen once, with approximately 8% in the top ten. The sample comprised peripheral blood. The origin of the receptors is a man in his sixties with acute or convalescent COVID-19.

The V call is TRBV9, the J call TRBJ2-1, with a possible D match to TRBD2 (5 bases). Trimming took off 0 bases at V and 5 bases at J, with 15 bases between the two ends. This CDR3 contains 16 residues. Germline V gene data show CDR1 as SGDLS and CDR2 as YYNGEE. CDR3 loop: CASSVDGYTRDNEQFF. The CDR3 coding sequence is TGTGCCAGCAGCGTAGACGGCTACACTAGGGACAATGAGCAGTTCTTC.

V usage is TRBV6-5 and J usage is TRBJ1-5; no clear D gene. The CDR3 has 14 residues. Per germline, CDR1 MNHEY and CDR2 SVGAGI. Trimming took off 10 bases at V and 2 bases at J, with 15 bases between the two ends. CDR3 in amino acids: CATQTMQGNQPQHF. In DNA form, the CDR3 reads TGTGCCACCCAGACCATGCAGGGCAATCAGCCCCAGCATTTT.

This rearrangement joins TRBV30 to TRBJ1-1; maybe TRBD1 (6 bases). The germline V gene encodes CDR1 GTSNPN and CDR2 SVGIG (reference sequence). The ends were cut back, 5 bases at V and 4 bases at J, with 11 bases in the middle. This CDR3 spans 12 amino acids. The DNA of the CDR3 is TGTGCCTGGGCCACAGGGCCCACTGAAGCTTTCTTT. Protein sequence: CAWATGPTEAFF.

This clone was observed a single time. The CDR3 reads CSVVPLAGGKDTQYF. CDR3 DNA sequence: TGCAGCGTTGTCCCACTAGCGGGGGGGAAAGATACGCAGTATTTT. The rearrangement links TRBV29-1 to TRBJ2-3; 13 bases align to TRBD2. The ends lost 4 bases at V and 5 bases at J; junction bases unmatched: 6. In germline, CDR1 is SQVTM, CDR2 ANQGSEA. This CDR3 has 15 residues.

V gene TRBV5-1 combines with J gene TRBJ2-7, with 11 bases lining up with TRBD2. Germline V gives CDR1 SGHRS, CDR2 YFSETQ. Germline trimming cut 1 base from V and 6 bases from J; bases unmatched to any gene: 0. The CDR3 consists of 13 residues. The chain's CDR3 is CASSLTSGGEQYF. As DNA, the CDR3 is TGCGCCAGCAGCTTGACTAGCGGGGGCGAGCAGTACTTC.

A few counts support this clone. The chain has TRBV28 and TRBJ1-1; weak D call: TRBD1 (5 bases). The V and J ends lost 2 bases and 7 bases respectively, with 8 bases between them. CDR1 is MDHEN and CDR2 is SYDVKM in the germline V gene. The CDR3 is 12 amino acids. The CDR3 loop reads CASSLKGYEAFF. Here the CDR3 DNA reads TGTGCCAGCAGTTTAAAGGGGTATGAAGCTTTCTTT.

This chain links TRBV5-1 with TRBJ2-5; 9 nucleotides line up with TRBD2. The V segment lost 1 base and the J segment 3 bases; nucleotides outside the gene matches: 4. CDR1 and CDR2 (germline): SGHRS, YFSETQ. This CDR3 has 15 residues. CDR3 coding DNA: TGCGCCAGCAGCTTGTCTAGCGGGGCTAAAGAGACCCAGTACTTC. This encodes CASSLSSGAKETQYF.